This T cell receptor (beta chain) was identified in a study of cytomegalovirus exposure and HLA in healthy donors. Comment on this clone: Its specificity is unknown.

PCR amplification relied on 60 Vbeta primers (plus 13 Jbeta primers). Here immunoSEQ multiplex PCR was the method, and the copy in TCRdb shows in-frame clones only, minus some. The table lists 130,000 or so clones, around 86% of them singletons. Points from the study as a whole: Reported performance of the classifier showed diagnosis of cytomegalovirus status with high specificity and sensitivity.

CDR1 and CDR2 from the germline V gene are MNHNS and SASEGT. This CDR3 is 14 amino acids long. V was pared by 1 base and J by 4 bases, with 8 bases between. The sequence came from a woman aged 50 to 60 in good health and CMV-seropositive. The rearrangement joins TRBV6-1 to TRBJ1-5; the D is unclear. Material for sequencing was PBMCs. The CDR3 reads CASSEDRSNQPQHF. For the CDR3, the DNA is TGTGCCAGCAGTGAAGACAGAAGTAATCAGCCCCAGCATTTT.